The T cell receptor (beta chain) under discussion was sequenced for a study of sequential checkpoint blockade in melanoma. Study information: Randomization was 1:1 between first-line nivolumab→ipilimumab and ipilimumab→nivolumab.

The sample's treatment: randomized to nivolumab then ipilimumab (arm A) or the reverse (arm B). Sorted cells were live CD3+CD8+, lacking CD19 and CD56, from PBMCs. Using immunoSEQ multiplex PCR, the repertoire was profiled, and TCRdb retains in-frame clones only, with some absent. The table has roughly 30,000 clones, 82% seen once. The CDR3 is 14 amino acids. V was pared by 3 bases and J by 3 bases, with 11 bases between. Germline V CDR1 and CDR2: MNHEY, SVGAGI. The sequence came from a human donor with melanoma. The V call is TRBV6-5, the J call TRBJ1-1; D uncertain. The sample consisted of CD8+ T cells sorted from blood (inferred from file names), taken from a patient given nivolumab and ipilimumab in sequence. CDR3 residues: CASSYVEGDTEAFF. The CDR3 nucleotides are TGTGCCAGCAGTTATGTCGAGGGAGACACTGAAGCTTTCTTT.